These 19 T cell receptor beta chains share one sample of origin, sequenced in a study of blood T cell repertoires in COVID-19. Assay used: immunoSEQ multiplex PCR; TCRdb lists only in-frame clones, some missing. The table lists 150,000 to 200,000 clones, roughly three quarters of them singletons. The specimen was peripheral blood. These receptors all come from a man between 60 and 75 years old with active or convalescent COVID-19.

The V call is TRBV7-9, the J call TRBJ2-7; D is uncertain. Germline V CDR1 and CDR2: SEHNR, FQNEAQ (reference sequence). CDR3 length: 12 amino acids. V was cut by 4 bases and J by 4 bases, with 8 bases left in between. The chain's CDR3 is CASSSSGYEQYF. The CDR3 DNA reads as TGTGCCAGCAGCTCCTCAGGATACGAGCAGTACTTC.

This rearrangement joins TRBV27 to TRBJ2-7; TRBD1 matches 8 bases. The V segment lost 5 bases and the J segment 3 bases; nucleotides outside the gene matches: 6. CDR1 MNHEY and CDR2 SMNVEV come from the germline V gene (reference sequence). This CDR3 contains 14 residues. The CDR3 region has the DNA TGTGCCAGCAGTCCCCGGACAGGGAGCTACGAGCAGTACTTC. Translated, it gives CASSPRTGSYEQYF.

V and J are TRBV9 and TRBJ1-2; D is undetermined. The V end was cut by 0 bases, the J end by 7 bases, with 10 bases between. Germline V gene data show CDR1 as SGDLS and CDR2 as YYNGEE. This CDR3 is built from 13 residues. In nucleotides, the CDR3 is TGTGCCAGCAGCGTAGATTCAGTTCTTGGCTACACCTTC. Translated, it gives CASSVDSVLGYTF.

The rearrangement links TRBV27 to TRBJ1-2; tentative D call: TRBD1 (6 bases). Germline values: CDR1 MNHEY, CDR2 SMNVEV (reference sequence). Trimming pared 4 bases from V and 3 bases from J, leaving 6 bases between. The CDR3 is 12 amino acids. CDR3 DNA sequence: TGTGCCAGCAGTTCAGGGGACTATGGCTACACCTTC. As protein: CASSSGDYGYTF.

This clone was recorded many times. V gene TRBV28 combines with J gene TRBJ2-3, with D possibly TRBD2 on 5 matching bases. V lost 4 bases, J lost 11 bases, and 16 bases lay in between. The CDR3 is 13 amino acids. Germline V gene sequence: CDR1 MDHEN, CDR2 SYDVKM. For the CDR3, the DNA is TGTGCCAGCAGTTCCATCGACCTCGGGATGCAGTATTTT. It encodes CASSSIDLGMQYF.

This chain connects TRBV6-5 to TRBJ2-7, with TRBD1 identical over 7 bases. From germline, CDR1 is MNHEY and CDR2 SVGAGI. The CDR3 is made up of 16 amino acids. The J segment lost 4 bases and the V segment lost 0 bases, leaving 9 bases of the junction unmatched. CDR3 protein: CASSYSPGGLGYEQYF. CDR3 coding DNA: TGTGCCAGCAGTTACTCCCCAGGGGGTCTCGGGTACGAGCAGTACTTC.

The chain carries TRBV7-2 and TRBJ2-1; maybe TRBD2 (6 bases). CDR1 and CDR2 (germline): SGHTA, FQGNSA. The V and J ends lost 1 base and 1 base respectively, with 11 bases between them. The CDR3 extends over 16 amino acids. DNA for the CDR3: TGTGCCAGCAGCTTAGAGGGCGGGGTTTCCTACAATGAGCAGTTCTTC. Translated: CASSLEGGVSYNEQFF.

This clone is a singleton in its sample. The rearrangement links TRBV28 to TRBJ2-7; 7 bases are shared with TRBD1. CDR1 and CDR2 (germline): MDHEN, SYDVKM. The CDR3 is 15 amino acids. J gave up 2 bases and V 1 base, and 5 bases lay outside the gene matches. The CDR3 region has the DNA TGTGCCAGCAGTTTATTAGGGGGCCCGACCTACGAGCAGTACTTC. It yields the protein CASSLLGGPTYEQYF.

This clone came up once. The V call is TRBV12-5, the J call TRBJ1-6; D gene uncertain. V lost 0 bases to trimming and J lost 5 bases, with 11 bases between them. The CDR3 totals 16 residues. Germline V gives CDR1 LGHNT, CDR2 FRNRAP. The DNA of the CDR3 is TGTGCTAGTGGTTTGGTACTCGGAGAAGATAATTCACCCCTCCACTTT. Its protein is CASGLVLGEDNSPLHF. Full variable domain (remainder filled in from reference TRBV12-5 and TRBJ1-6): DARVTQTPRHKVTEMGQEVTMRCQPILGHNTVFWYRQTMMQGLELLAYFRNRAPLDDSGMPKDRFSAEMPDATLATLKIQPSEPRDSAVYFCASGLVLGEDNSPLHFGNGTRLTVT.

This rearrangement joins TRBV5-1 to TRBJ2-2; possibly TRBD2 for D (6 bases). This CDR3 is built from 15 residues. The germline V gene has CDR1 SGHRS and CDR2 YFSETQ. The ends were cut back, 6 bases at V and 1 base at J, with 13 bases in the middle. The CDR3 DNA is TGCGCCAGCACCCGGAGGGGAGGGAACACCGGGGAGCTGTTTTTT. Protein sequence: CASTRRGGNTGELFF.

For this clone: The germline gene is not matched at one end of the junction; a read error may be the cause. The rearrangement uses TRBV25-1 and TRBJ1-1; no clear D. There are 12 residues in the CDR3. Germline CDR1 and CDR2: MGHDK and SYGVNS. CDR3 sequence (DNA): TGTGCCAGCAGTTGGTCCGACACGGAAGCTTTCTTT. It is translated as CASSWSDTEAFF. The full variable domain, its missing parts supplied by reference TRBV25-1 and TRBJ1-1, is EADIYQTPRYLVIGTGKKITLECSQTMGHDKMYWYQQDPGMELHLIHYSYGVNSTEKGDLSSESTVSRIRTEHFPLTLESARPSHTSQYLCASSWSDTEAFFGQGTRLTVV.

The chain is built from TRBV24-1 and TRBJ1-2; D might be TRBD1 (5 bases). The CDR3 contains 11 residues. Germline CDR1 reads KGHDR; CDR2 reads SFDVKD. Trimming removed 8 bases from V and 11 bases from J, with 14 bases in between. DNA for the CDR3: TGTGCCACCAATCAAGGGGATCGATACACCTTC. Its protein is CATNQGDRYTF.

In this sample, this clone turned up many times. In the same sample, other DNA sequences code for this CDR3. The chain carries TRBV4-2 and TRBJ2-7, with a possible D match to TRBD2 (5 bases). The CDR3 is made up of 17 amino acids. Trimming shortened V by 1 base and J by 2 bases, and 18 bases separated the two germline ends. Per germline, CDR1 LGHNA and CDR2 YNFKEQ. Here the CDR3 reads CASSQGSRAGLPYEQYF. Written as DNA, the CDR3 is TGTGCCAGCAGCCAAGGTTCCCGGGCGGGCCTCCCCTACGAGCAGTACTTC.

This clone was seen only a few times. The chain uses TRBV29-1 and TRBJ1-1; TRBD1 is a possible D gene (5 bases). CDR1 SQVTM and CDR2 ANQGSEA come from the germline V gene. The CDR3 runs 14 residues. V shed 1 base and J shed 4 bases, with 13 bases lying between them. The CDR3 sequence is CSVEGGAVSTEAFF. CDR3 DNA sequence: TGCAGCGTTGAAGGTGGGGCGGTGAGCACTGAAGCTTTCTTT.

This clone occurred a few times. J is TRBJ2-2 and V is TRBV28; 8 nucleotides line up with TRBD1. V was clipped by 2 bases and J by 7 bases; unmatched bases: 9. CDR3 length: 16 amino acids. Germline CDR1 MDHEN, CDR2 SYDVKM. The CDR3 coding sequence is TGTGCCAGCAGTTTACAAGACAGGGGAGGATACGGGGAGCTGTTTTTT. Translation gives CASSLQDRGGYGELFF.

In its sample, this clone was seen many times. The chain recombines TRBV20-1 with TRBJ1-1, with 10 bases that match TRBD1. Looked up from germline, CDR1 is DFQATT and CDR2 is SNEGSKA (reference sequence). The CDR3 consists of 11 residues. V lost 5 bases to trimming and J lost 10 bases; unmatched junction nucleotides: 4. CDR3 in DNA: TGCAGTGCTGAGGGACAGGGGCCAGCTTTCTTT. Protein product: CSAEGQGPAFF.

This chain links TRBV27 with TRBJ1-4; D is undetermined. This CDR3 region has 14 residues. V was cut by 2 bases and J by 7 bases, with 11 bases left in between. CDR1 is MNHEY, CDR2 SMNVEV, per germline (reference sequence). In DNA form, the CDR3 reads TGTGCCAGCAGTTTAGAGGTCCGTGGTGAAAAACTGTTTTTT. This encodes CASSLEVRGEKLFF.

The chain carries TRBV9 and TRBJ2-5, with TRBD2 as a possible D gene (5 bases). Trimming shortened V by 3 bases and J by 0 bases, and 12 bases separated the two germline ends. The CDR3 covers 15 residues. Germline lookup yields CDR1 SGDLS and CDR2 YYNGEE. CDR3: CASSDGRGYQETQYF. The CDR3 nucleotides read TGTGCCAGCAGCGACGGCCGAGGGTACCAAGAGACCCAGTACTTC.

This clone appeared a few times. CDR3 bases: TGCGCCAGCAGCTCTGTTTCAGGGCCCAATTCACCCCTCCACTTT. It yields the protein CASSSVSGPNSPLHF. The gene calls are TRBV5-1 and TRBJ1-6, with D maybe TRBD1 (5 bases). The V end lost 3 bases, the J end lost 7 bases, and 14 bases lay between the germline ends. This CDR3 region has 15 residues. Germline V CDR1 and CDR2: SGHRS, YFSETQ.